One and the same sample provided the 31 T cell receptor beta chains below, sequenced in a study of blood T cell repertoires in COVID-19. Repertoires were generated with immunoSEQ multiplex PCR, while TCRdb's copy carries only in-frame clones and drops some. The sample shows fewer than 500,000 clones, 87% of them seen only once. Sequenced material: PBMCs or T cells enriched from blood (not recorded which). The receptors here all came from a woman aged 18-29 years who had recovered from COVID-19.

This clone was seen at least ten times. Other DNA sequences in this sample translate to the same CDR3. This chain uses TRBV6-5 with TRBJ1-5; D is unclear. The V end lost 8 bases, the J end lost 3 bases, and 8 bases lay between the germline ends. The CDR3 is 12 amino acids. CDR1 is MNHEY and CDR2 is SVGAGI in the germline V gene. CDR3 sequence (DNA): TGTGCCAGCTCCCAGGACAATCAGCCCCAGCATTTT. As protein: CASSQDNQPQHF.

The genes are TRBV2 and TRBJ1-6; unclear D gene. Germline values: CDR1 SNHLY, CDR2 FYNNEI. The V and J ends lost 6 bases and 8 bases respectively, with 14 bases between them. CDR3 length: 14 residues. In nucleotides, the CDR3 is TGTGCCAGCAGATTCACGGGGAATGATTCACCCCTCCACTTT. Protein sequence: CASRFTGNDSPLHF. Full variable domain (rest looked up from reference TRBV2 and TRBJ1-6): EPEVTQTPSHQVTQMGQEVILRCVPISNHLYFYWYRQILGQKVEFLVSFYNNEISEKSEIFDDQFSVERPDGSNFTLKIRSTKLEDSAMYFCASRFTGNDSPLHFGNGTRLTVT.

V is TRBV6-6 and J is TRBJ2-2, with D possibly matching TRBD2 (7 bases). This CDR3 is built from 15 residues. Germline CDR1 and CDR2: MNHNY and SVGAGI (reference sequence). Deletions cut 6 bases from V and 1 base from J, with 12 bases between. The CDR3 DNA reads TGTGCCAGCAGACCCGGGGGGCGGAACACCGGGGAGCTGTTTTTT. Translated: CASRPGGRNTGELFF.

The gene calls are TRBV21-1 and TRBJ2-1; TRBD2 was called by the table and not checked on the DNA. TRBV21-1 is a known pseudogene. CDR3 length equals 15 residues. Here the CDR3 reads CASSWTSSLGNEQFF. The CDR3 bases are TGTGCCAGCTCATGGACTAGCTCTCTCGGCAATGAGCAGTTCTTC.

The V call is TRBV9, the J call TRBJ1-1; TRBD1 might be the D (5 bases). Germline CDR1 is SGDLS and CDR2 is YYNGEE. CDR3 size: 14 residues. Trimming removed 4 bases from V and 1 base from J, with 11 bases in between. The CDR3 here is CASSPGLRNTEAFF. CDR3 in DNA: TGTGCCAGCAGCCCGGGACTTAGGAACACTGAAGCTTTCTTT.

This sequence joins TRBV7-2 and TRBJ2-7; TRBD2 matches 10 bases. CDR3 length equals 15 residues. J was trimmed by 0 bases and V by 3 bases; bases with no gene match: 2. The V gene's germline CDR1 is SGHTA and CDR2 FQGNSA. This chain's CDR3 is CASSFTSGDSYEQYF. The DNA for the CDR3 is TGTGCCAGCAGCTTTACTAGCGGGGACTCCTACGAGCAGTACTTC.

This clone was seen just once. This chain joins TRBV7-3 and TRBJ2-2, with D possibly matching TRBD2 (5 bases). The germline V gene has CDR1 SGHTA and CDR2 FQGTGA. The germline V and J ends were trimmed by 5 bases and 7 bases, with 11 bases remaining between them. This CDR3 comprises 13 residues. CDR3 in DNA: TGTGCCAGCAGCCCCCTGAGGGACGGGGAGCTGTTTTTT. It translates to CASSPLRDGELFF.

This clone was recorded once. The V gene is TRBV27, the J gene TRBJ2-1; 7 bases map to TRBD1. This CDR3 comprises 15 residues. Trimming at V came to 6 bases and at J to 8 bases, leaving 13 bases not matched to a gene. Germline V gives CDR1 MNHEY, CDR2 SMNVEV (reference sequence). The CDR3 reads CASSQGVGVGDEQFF. CDR3 in DNA: TGTGCCAGCAGCCAGGGGGTCGGGGTCGGGGATGAGCAGTTCTTC.

The J gene is TRBJ2-3, the V gene TRBV23-1; possibly TRBD1 for D (5 bases). TRBV23-1 is known as an ORF, though its function is uncertain. Trimming removed 8 bases at V and 4 bases at J, with 25 bases between. The CDR3 has 17 amino acids. The CDR3 sequence is CASRRPRQGPRADTQYF. The CDR3 bases are TGCGCCAGCCGACGCCCTAGGCAGGGCCCCAGAGCAGATACGCAGTATTTT.

V usage is TRBV5-1 and J usage is TRBJ1-2; 11 nucleotides match TRBD1. The germline CDR1 and CDR2 sequences are SGHRS and YFSETQ. There are 15 residues in the CDR3. With 1 base clipped from V and 5 bases from J, the junction kept 4 bases outside the gene matches. The CDR3 coding sequence is TGCGCCAGCAGCTTGTCGGGGACAGGGGGTTATGGCTACACCTTC. It codes for CASSLSGTGGYGYTF.

This clone came up once. The CDR3 DNA reads as TGTGCCAGCAGCTTAGGGCGGGAGGGCAATGAGCAGTTCTTC. Translated: CASSLGREGNEQFF. The chain recombines TRBV7-9 with TRBJ2-1; 9 bases map to TRBD2. CDR1 is SEHNR and CDR2 is FQNEAQ in the germline V gene (reference sequence). V was clipped by 1 base and J by 6 bases; unmatched bases: 1. The CDR3 sequence is 14 residues long.

The chain is built from TRBV23-1 and TRBJ2-1; TRBD1 agrees at 8 bases. TRBV23-1 is recorded as an ORF, its role being uncertain. V shed 4 bases, J shed 2 bases, and the junction held 7 bases outside the gene matches. The CDR3 is made up of 16 amino acids. In DNA form, the CDR3 reads TGCGCCAGCAGTCCGTTCCAGGACAGGGCCTACAATGAGCAGTTCTTC. It encodes CASSPFQDRAYNEQFF.

The gene calls are TRBV20-1 and TRBJ1-1, with D uncertain. From germline, CDR1 is DFQATT and CDR2 SNEGSKA (reference sequence). V shed 6 bases and J shed 2 bases, with 7 bases lying between them. There are 11 residues in the CDR3. The chain's CDR3 is CSATENTEAFF. The CDR3 coding sequence is TGCAGTGCCACAGAAAACACTGAAGCTTTCTTT.

This chain connects TRBV7-9 to TRBJ1-6; tentative D call: TRBD1 (6 bases). Germline CDR1 is SEHNR and CDR2 is FQNEAQ (reference sequence). Trimming left V 4 bases short and J 0 bases short, with 13 bases between. This CDR3 has 17 amino acids. The CDR3 protein is CASSYGTGSSYNSPLHF. CDR3 nucleotide sequence: TGTGCCAGCAGCTACGGCACAGGGAGCTCCTATAATTCACCCCTCCACTTT.

The chain carries TRBV6-5 and TRBJ1-6, with D maybe TRBD1 (5 bases). CDR1 is MNHEY, CDR2 SVGAGI, per germline. The CDR3 covers 15 residues. Trimming removed 6 bases at V and 0 bases at J, with 9 bases between. CDR3 sequence: CASRPDSSYNSPLHF. The CDR3 DNA reads TGTGCCAGCAGACCCGACAGCTCCTATAATTCACCCCTCCACTTT.

CDR3 DNA sequence: TGTGCCAGCAGCTACGACTATTATGGCTACACCTTC. It yields the protein CASSYDYYGYTF. The chain joins TRBV3-1 (or the pseudogene TRBV3-2) to TRBJ1-2; no reliable D call. V lost 5 bases, J lost 5 bases, and 9 bases lay in between. Germline CDR1 is LGHDT and CDR2 is YNNKEL (reference sequence). The CDR3 extends over 12 amino acids.

The rearrangement uses TRBV5-4 and TRBJ2-5, with 8 positions matching TRBD2. The J segment lost 3 bases and the V segment lost 3 bases, leaving 7 bases of the junction unmatched. CDR1 and CDR2 from the germline V gene are SGHNT and YYREEE (reference sequence). The CDR3 is 15 residues long. Here the CDR3 DNA reads TGTGCCAGCAGCTGGGGACTAGTACGAGAAGAGACCCAGTACTTC. Encoded protein: CASSWGLVREETQYF.

This clone was observed once. This chain connects TRBV5-5 to TRBJ2-2; the D gene is possibly TRBD1 (6 bases). Trimming removed 0 bases at V and 3 bases at J, with 12 bases between. This CDR3 region has 16 residues. The V gene's germline CDR1 is SGHKS and CDR2 YYEKEE (reference sequence). This chain's CDR3 is CASSLDWAGDTGELFF. For the CDR3, the DNA is TGTGCCAGCAGCTTGGATTGGGCAGGGGACACCGGGGAGCTGTTTTTT.

The rearrangement joins TRBV7-5 to TRBJ2-7; TRBD1 is the table's D call and was not checked against the DNA. TRBV7-5 is a recognized pseudogene. CDR3 length: 13 residues. The CDR3 spells CARSLGLRDRRYF. The DNA for the CDR3 is TGTGCCAGAAGCTTAGGGCTCCGGGACAGGCGCTACTTC.

The gene calls are TRBV10-2 and TRBJ1-5; no definite D call. Germline V gives CDR1 WSHSY, CDR2 SAAADI. Trimming removed 6 bases from V and 0 bases from J, with 6 bases in between. This CDR3 region has 13 residues. DNA for the CDR3: TGCGCCAGCAGAGGAGATAGCAATCAGCCCCAGCATTTT. Amino acids: CASRGDSNQPQHF.

The rearrangement uses TRBV30 and TRBJ1-5; D unclear. The CDR3 sequence is 13 residues long. The V end lost 2 bases, the J end lost 3 bases, and 8 bases lay between the germline ends. Germline CDR1 GTSNPN, CDR2 SVGIG (reference sequence). In DNA form, the CDR3 reads TGTGCCTGGAGTTTACAAGACAATCAGCCCCAGCATTTT. It translates to CAWSLQDNQPQHF. Supplemented by reference TRBV30 and TRBJ1-5, the full variable domain reads SQTIHQWPATLVQPVGSPLSLECTVEGTSNPNLYWYRQAAGRGLQLLFYSVGIGQISSEVPQNLSASRPQDRQFILSSKKLLLSDSGFYLCAWSLQDNQPQHFGDGTRLSIL.

J is TRBJ1-4 and V is TRBV12-5; the match to TRBD1 covers 7 bases. Germline V CDR1 and CDR2: LGHNT, FRNRAP. With V trimmed by 5 bases and J by 5 bases, 5 bases remained unmatched. This CDR3 spans 14 amino acids. Here the CDR3 DNA reads TGTGCTAGTGGTCCCGGACAGGTGAATGAAAAACTGTTTTTT. Translating it yields CASGPGQVNEKLFF. Drawing the rest from reference TRBV12-5 and TRBJ1-4, the complete variable domain is DARVTQTPRHKVTEMGQEVTMRCQPILGHNTVFWYRQTMMQGLELLAYFRNRAPLDDSGMPKDRFSAEMPDATLATLKIQPSEPRDSAVYFCASGPGQVNEKLFFGSGTQLSVL.

The chain has TRBV11-2 and TRBJ2-3; TRBD1 aligns across 8 bases. CDR1 and CDR2 (germline): SGHAT, FQNNGV. With 3 bases clipped from V and 4 bases from J, the junction kept 0 bases outside the gene matches. The CDR3 runs to 13 residues. DNA for the CDR3: TGTGCCAGCAGCTTGACAGGGGCAGATACGCAGTATTTT. Translation gives CASSLTGADTQYF.

The chain combines TRBV28 with TRBJ2-7; D gene unclear. Germline values: CDR1 MDHEN, CDR2 SYDVKM. The CDR3 length is 14 residues. Trimming pared 4 bases from V and 0 bases from J, leaving 10 bases between. The DNA of the CDR3 is TGTGCCAGCAGTTCGTCACAACACTCCTACGAGCAGTACTTC. Translation gives CASSSSQHSYEQYF.

The rearrangement joins TRBV6-1 to TRBJ2-7; no definite D call. This CDR3 has 15 amino acids. Germline lookup yields CDR1 MNHNS and CDR2 SASEGT. V was shortened by 1 base and J by 2 bases, with 12 bases between the two germline ends. The CDR3 is CASSEGWNRPYEQYF. As DNA, the CDR3 is TGTGCCAGCAGTGAAGGTTGGAACAGACCCTACGAGCAGTACTTC.

The chain uses TRBV3-1 (or the pseudogene TRBV3-2) and TRBJ1-2; weak D call: TRBD1 (5 bases). The V end lost 5 bases, the J end lost 5 bases, and 24 bases lay between the germline ends. The CDR3 totals 17 residues. CDR1 LGHDT and CDR2 YNNKEL come from the germline V gene (reference sequence). The CDR3 is CASSLVGAFTSGYGYTF. CDR3 DNA sequence: TGTGCCAGCAGCTTGGTTGGGGCCTTCACTTCGGGTTATGGCTACACCTTC.

The chain employs TRBV30 and TRBJ1-2; 10 bases fit TRBD1. The CDR3 is 16 residues long. Per germline, CDR1 GTSNPN and CDR2 SVGIG (reference sequence). Trimming took 2 bases from V and 8 from J; bases not matched to a gene: 14. CDR3 sequence (DNA): TGTGCCTGGAGTCTACATTTGGGACAGGGGTTTTGGGGCTACACCTTC. Translating it yields CAWSLHLGQGFWGYTF.

This clone was seen a few times. The chain has TRBV27 and TRBJ1-2; D might be TRBD1 (5 bases). The CDR3 is 14 amino acids. The V gene's germline CDR1 is MNHEY and CDR2 SMNVEV (reference sequence). Trimming took off 3 bases at V and 3 bases at J, with 11 bases between the two ends. This CDR3 is CASSLWGGDYGYTF. The DNA for the CDR3 is TGTGCCAGCAGTTTGTGGGGGGGTGACTATGGCTACACCTTC.

Only one count was recorded for this clone. The V gene is TRBV3-1 (or the pseudogene TRBV3-2), the J gene TRBJ1-1, with TRBD1 identical over 7 bases. Germline CDR1 reads LGHDT; CDR2 reads YNNKEL (reference sequence). The CDR3 loop spans 17 amino acids. With 4 bases clipped from V and 5 bases from J, the junction kept 16 bases outside the gene matches. The CDR3 region has the DNA TGTGCCAGCAGCCCCCGACGTTCAATTCTACAGGGGACTGAAGCTTTCTTT. Its protein is CASSPRRSILQGTEAFF.

The chain has TRBV7-6 and TRBJ2-7; a weak D match, TRBD2 (6 bases). Per germline, CDR1 SGHVS and CDR2 FNYEAQ. Trimming shortened V by 3 bases and J by 3 bases, and 27 bases separated the two germline ends. The CDR3 loop spans 19 amino acids. For the CDR3, the DNA is TGTGCCAGCAGCTTCGGTCTGGGTTTTGATAGCGGCCGACTCTACGAGCAGTACTTC. Translated: CASSFGLGFDSGRLYEQYF.

The chain employs TRBV21-1 and TRBJ1-1. TRBV21-1 is described as a pseudogene. The CDR3 extends over 13 amino acids. CDR3 sequence (DNA): TGTGCCAGCAGCATCAAGCCCTACACTGAAGCTTTCTTT. It codes for CASSIKPYTEAFF.